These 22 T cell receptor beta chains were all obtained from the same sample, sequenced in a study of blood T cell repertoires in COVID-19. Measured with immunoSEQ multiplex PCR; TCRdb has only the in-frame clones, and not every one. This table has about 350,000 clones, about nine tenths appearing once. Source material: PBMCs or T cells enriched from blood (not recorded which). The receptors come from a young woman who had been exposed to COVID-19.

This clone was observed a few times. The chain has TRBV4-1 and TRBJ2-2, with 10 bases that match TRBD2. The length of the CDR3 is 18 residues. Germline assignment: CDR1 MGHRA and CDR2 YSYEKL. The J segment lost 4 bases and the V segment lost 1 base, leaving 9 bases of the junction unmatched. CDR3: CASSQGGLAGVGTGELFF. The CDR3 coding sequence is TGCGCCAGCAGCCAAGGGGGGCTAGCGGGAGTTGGCACCGGGGAGCTGTTTTTT.

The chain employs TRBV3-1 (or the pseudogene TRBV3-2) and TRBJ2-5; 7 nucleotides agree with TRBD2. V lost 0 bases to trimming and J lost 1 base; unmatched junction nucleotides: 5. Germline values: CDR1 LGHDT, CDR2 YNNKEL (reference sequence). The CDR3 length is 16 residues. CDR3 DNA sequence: TGTGCCAGCAGCCAAGATCGCGGGAGTCTCCAAGAGACCCAGTACTTC. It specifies CASSQDRGSLQETQYF.

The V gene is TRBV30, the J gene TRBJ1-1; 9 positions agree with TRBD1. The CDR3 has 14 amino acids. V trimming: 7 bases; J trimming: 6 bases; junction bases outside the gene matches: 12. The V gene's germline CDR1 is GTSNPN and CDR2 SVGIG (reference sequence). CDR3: CAYLGTGSISEAFF. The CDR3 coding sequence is TGTGCCTATCTCGGGACAGGGTCTATCTCTGAAGCTTTCTTT.

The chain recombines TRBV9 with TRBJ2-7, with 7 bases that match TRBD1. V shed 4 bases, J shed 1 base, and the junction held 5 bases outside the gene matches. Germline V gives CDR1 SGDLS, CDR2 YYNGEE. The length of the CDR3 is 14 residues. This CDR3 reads CASSRTGLSYEQYF. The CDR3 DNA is TGTGCCAGCAGCAGGACAGGTTTGTCCTACGAGCAGTACTTC.

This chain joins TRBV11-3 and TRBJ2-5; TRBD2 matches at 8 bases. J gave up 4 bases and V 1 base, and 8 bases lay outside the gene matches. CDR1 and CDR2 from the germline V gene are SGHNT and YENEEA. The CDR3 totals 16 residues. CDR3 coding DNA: TGTGCCAGCAGCTTAGGTCAAGCGGGAGCGGGAGAGACCCAGTACTTC. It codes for CASSLGQAGAGETQYF.

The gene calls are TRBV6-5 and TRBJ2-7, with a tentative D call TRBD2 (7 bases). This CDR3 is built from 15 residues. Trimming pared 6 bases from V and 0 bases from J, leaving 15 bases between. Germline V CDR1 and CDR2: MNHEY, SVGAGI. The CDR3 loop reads CASSRRGGSSYEQYF. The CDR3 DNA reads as TGTGCCAGCAGCCGGAGGGGGGGTAGCTCCTACGAGCAGTACTTC.

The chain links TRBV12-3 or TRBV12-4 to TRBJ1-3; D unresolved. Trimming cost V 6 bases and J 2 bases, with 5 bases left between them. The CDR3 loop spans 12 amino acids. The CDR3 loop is CASRAAGNTIYF. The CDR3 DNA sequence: TGTGCCAGCAGGGCAGCTGGAAACACCATATATTTT.

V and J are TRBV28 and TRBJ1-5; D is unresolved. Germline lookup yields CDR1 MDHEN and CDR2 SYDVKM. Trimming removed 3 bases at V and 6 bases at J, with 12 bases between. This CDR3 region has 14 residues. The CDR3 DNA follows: TGTGCCAGCAGTTTCCCCGGTTCGATTCAGCCCCAGCATTTT. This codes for CASSFPGSIQPQHF.

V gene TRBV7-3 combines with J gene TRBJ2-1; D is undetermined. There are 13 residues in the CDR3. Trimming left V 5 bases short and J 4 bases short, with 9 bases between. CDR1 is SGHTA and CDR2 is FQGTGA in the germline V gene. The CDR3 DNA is TGTGCCAGCAGCCTCCCCGAGTACAATGAGCAGTTCTTC. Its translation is CASSLPEYNEQFF.

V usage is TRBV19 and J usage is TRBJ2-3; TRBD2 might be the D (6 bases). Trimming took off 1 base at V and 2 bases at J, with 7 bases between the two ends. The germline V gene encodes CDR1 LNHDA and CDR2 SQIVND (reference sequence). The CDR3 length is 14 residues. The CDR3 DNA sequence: TGTGCCAGTAGTATAGCGCGGGACACAGATACGCAGTATTTT. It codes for CASSIARDTDTQYF.

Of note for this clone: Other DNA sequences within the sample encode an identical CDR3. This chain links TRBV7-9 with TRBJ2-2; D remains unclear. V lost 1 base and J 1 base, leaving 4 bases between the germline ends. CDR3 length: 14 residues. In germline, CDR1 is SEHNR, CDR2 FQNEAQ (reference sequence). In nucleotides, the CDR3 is TGTGCCAGCAGCTTAGGACAGAACACCGGGGAGCTGTTTTTT. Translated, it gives CASSLGQNTGELFF.

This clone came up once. CDR3 coding DNA: TGTGCCAGCAGCCAAGGGGACAGCGGCCAATCGCACGAGCAGTACTTC. It yields the protein CASSQGDSGQSHEQYF. The gene calls are TRBV4-2 and TRBJ2-7; the match to TRBD1 covers 7 bases. The CDR3 spans 16 residues. With 1 base clipped from V and 5 bases from J, the junction kept 11 bases outside the gene matches. CDR1 and CDR2 (germline): LGHNA, YNFKEQ.

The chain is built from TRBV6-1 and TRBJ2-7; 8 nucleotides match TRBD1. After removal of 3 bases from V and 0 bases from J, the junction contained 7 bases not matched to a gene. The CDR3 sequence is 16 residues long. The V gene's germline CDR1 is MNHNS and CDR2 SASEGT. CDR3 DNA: TGTGCCAGCAGTGATGGGGCAGGGGGCAGCTCCTACGAGCAGTACTTC. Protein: CASSDGAGGSSYEQYF.

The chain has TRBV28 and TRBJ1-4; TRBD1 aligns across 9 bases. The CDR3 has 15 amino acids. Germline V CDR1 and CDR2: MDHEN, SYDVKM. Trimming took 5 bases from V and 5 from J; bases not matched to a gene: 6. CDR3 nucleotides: TGTGCCAGCAGTACCGGGACAGGGTTGAATGAAAAACTGTTTTTT. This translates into CASSTGTGLNEKLFF.

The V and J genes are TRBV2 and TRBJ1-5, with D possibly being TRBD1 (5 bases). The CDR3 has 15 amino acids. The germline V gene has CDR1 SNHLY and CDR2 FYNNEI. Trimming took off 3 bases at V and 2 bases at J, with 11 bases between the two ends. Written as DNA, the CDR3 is TGTGCCAGCAGTGAGTGGAGGGGTGGCAATCAGCCCCAGCATTTT. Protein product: CASSEWRGGNQPQHF.

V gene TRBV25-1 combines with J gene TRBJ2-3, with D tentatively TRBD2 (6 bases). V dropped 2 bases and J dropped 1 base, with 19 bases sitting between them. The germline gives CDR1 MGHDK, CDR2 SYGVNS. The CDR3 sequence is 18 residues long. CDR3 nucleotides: TGTGCCAGCAGTGAACCCATATTGGAGCGGGCTGGCACAGATACGCAGTATTTT. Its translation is CASSEPILERAGTDTQYF. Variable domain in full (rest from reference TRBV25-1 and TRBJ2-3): EADIYQTPRYLVIGTGKKITLECSQTMGHDKMYWYQQDPGMELHLIHYSYGVNSTEKGDLSSESTVSRIRTEHFPLTLESARPSHTSQYLCASSEPILERAGTDTQYFGPGTRLTVL.

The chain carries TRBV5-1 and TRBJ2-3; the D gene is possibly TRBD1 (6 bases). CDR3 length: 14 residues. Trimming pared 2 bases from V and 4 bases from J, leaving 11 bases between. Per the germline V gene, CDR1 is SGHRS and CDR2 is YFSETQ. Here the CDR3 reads CASSFLGTSDTQYF. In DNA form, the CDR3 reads TGCGCCAGCAGCTTCTTGGGGACATCAGATACGCAGTATTTT.

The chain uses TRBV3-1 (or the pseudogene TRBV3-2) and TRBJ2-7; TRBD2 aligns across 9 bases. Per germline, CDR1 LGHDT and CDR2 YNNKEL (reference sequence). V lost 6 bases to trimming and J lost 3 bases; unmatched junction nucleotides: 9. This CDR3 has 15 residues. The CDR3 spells CASRRTTSGVYEQYF. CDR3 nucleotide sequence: TGTGCCAGCAGGCGAACGACTAGCGGAGTCTACGAGCAGTACTTC.

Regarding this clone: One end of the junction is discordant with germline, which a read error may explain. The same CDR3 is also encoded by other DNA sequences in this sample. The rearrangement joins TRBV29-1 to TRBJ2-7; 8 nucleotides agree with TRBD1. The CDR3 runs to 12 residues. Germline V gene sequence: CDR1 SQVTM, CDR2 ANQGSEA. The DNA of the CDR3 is TGCAGCGTCGAAGGACAGGGATACGAGCAGTACTTC. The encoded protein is CSVEGQGYEQYF.

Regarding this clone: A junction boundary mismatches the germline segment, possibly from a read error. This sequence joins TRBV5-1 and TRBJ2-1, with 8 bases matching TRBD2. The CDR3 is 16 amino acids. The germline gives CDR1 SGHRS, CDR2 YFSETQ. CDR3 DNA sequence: TGCGCCAGCAACTTGAAGGTAGTAGGCGGGGGGAATGAGCAGTTCTTC. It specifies CASNLKVVGGGNEQFF.

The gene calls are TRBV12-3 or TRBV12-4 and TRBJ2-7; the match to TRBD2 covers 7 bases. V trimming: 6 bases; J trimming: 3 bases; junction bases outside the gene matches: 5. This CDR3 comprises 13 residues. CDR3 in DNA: TGTGCCAGCAGCCCGGGAGGCTTCTACGAGCAGTACTTC. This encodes CASSPGGFYEQYF.

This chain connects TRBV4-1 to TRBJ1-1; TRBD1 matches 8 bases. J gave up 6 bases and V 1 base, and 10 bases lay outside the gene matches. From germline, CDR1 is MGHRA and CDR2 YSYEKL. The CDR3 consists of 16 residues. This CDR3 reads CASSQVDRELKAEAFF. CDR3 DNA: TGCGCCAGCAGCCAAGTGGACAGGGAGTTAAAGGCTGAAGCTTTCTTT.